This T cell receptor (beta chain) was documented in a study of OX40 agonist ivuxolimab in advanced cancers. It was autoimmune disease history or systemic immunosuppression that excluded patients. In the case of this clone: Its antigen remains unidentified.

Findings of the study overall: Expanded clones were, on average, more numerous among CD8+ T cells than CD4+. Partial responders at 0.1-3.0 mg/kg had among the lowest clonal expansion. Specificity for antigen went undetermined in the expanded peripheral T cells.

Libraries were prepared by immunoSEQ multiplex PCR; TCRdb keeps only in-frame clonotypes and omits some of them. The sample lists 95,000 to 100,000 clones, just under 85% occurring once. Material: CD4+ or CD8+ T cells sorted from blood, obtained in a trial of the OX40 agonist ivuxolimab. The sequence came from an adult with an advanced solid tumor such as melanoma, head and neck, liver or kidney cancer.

In nucleotides, the CDR3 is TGTGCCAGCAGCTTAAGATGGGGAGGCACTGAAGCTTTCTTT. Its translation: CASSLRWGGTEAFF. This rearrangement joins TRBV7-2 to TRBJ1-1; D gene ambiguous. The germline V gene has CDR1 SGHTA and CDR2 FQGNSA. V gave up 2 bases and J gave up 4 bases, with 11 bases separating them. The CDR3 is 14 amino acids.